This T cell receptor beta chain was recorded in a study of tumor-infiltrating lymphocytes in primary liver carcinoma. Investigators took RNA and DNA out together from 20-30 mg of unsorted bulk tissue. The CDR3 runs 12 residues. A constant-region primer served to make TCR beta cDNA from about 0.45 ug total RNA. Three nested multiplex PCR rounds of slightly modified ARM-PCR generated TCR beta libraries. The first two PCR rounds used TRBV1-TRBV30 primers with a Cbeta primer, about 9 cycles each. TCRdb processed the multiplex PCR reads anew with MiXCR; each CDR3 protein has one entry. This repertoire shows more than 50,000 distinct CDR3 sequences, 70% to 80% found once; its top ten account for roughly 24%. Concerning this clonotype: The junction shows a germline mismatch at one end, possibly a read error.

This receptor was identified in a man aged 40-50 years with primary liver carcinoma and hepatitis B virus infection. Sequences were obtained from liver tumor tissue from sampling region 2. Subset here: tumor region T2, inferior pole. The chain has TRBV12-3 or TRBV12-4 and TRBJ1-5, with 7 bases that match TRBD1. The CDR3 region is CANRDSYQTQHF. The CDR3 DNA reads as TGTGCCAACAGGGACAGCTATCAGACCCAGCATTTT.